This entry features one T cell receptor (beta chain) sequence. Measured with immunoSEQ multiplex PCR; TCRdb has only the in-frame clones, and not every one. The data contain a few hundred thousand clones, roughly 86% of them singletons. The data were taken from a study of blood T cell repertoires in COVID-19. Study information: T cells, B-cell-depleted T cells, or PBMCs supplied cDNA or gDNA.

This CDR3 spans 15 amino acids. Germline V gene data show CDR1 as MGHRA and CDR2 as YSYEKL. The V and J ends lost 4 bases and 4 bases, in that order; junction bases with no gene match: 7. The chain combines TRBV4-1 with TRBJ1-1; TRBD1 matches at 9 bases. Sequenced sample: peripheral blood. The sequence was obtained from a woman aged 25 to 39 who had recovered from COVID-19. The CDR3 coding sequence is TGCGCCAGCAGCCGGGACAGGGTTTGGGGCACTGAAGCTTTCTTT. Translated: CASSRDRVWGTEAFF.